Shown below are 13 T cell receptor beta chains from a single sample sequenced in a study of blood T cells in healthy people across ages. A J-beta primer mix and a sample-barcoded 5' primer were used in a second PCR of about 7 to 12 cycles. A single record per CDR3 protein comes from TCRdb applying MiXCR to the 5' RACE reads. The sample includes 1.5 million to 2 million distinct CDR3 sequences, about 35% of them seen just once. Sequencing used blood. All receptors come from a woman aged 30 to 39 in good health.

The rearrangement joins TRBV4-1 to TRBJ2-7, with D possibly matching TRBD1 (5 bases). Germline V gene lookup returns CDR1 MGHRA and CDR2 YSYEKL. There are 14 residues in the CDR3. V was trimmed by 0 bases and J by 9 bases, leaving 15 bases between them. CDR3 sequence: CASSQDSLGRGQYF. The CDR3 region has the DNA TGCGCCAGCAGCCAAGATTCGCTGGGTAGGGGGCAGTACTTC.

The chain is built from TRBV29-1 and TRBJ1-1; D is uncertain. Germline V gene lookup returns CDR1 SQVTM and CDR2 ANQGSEA. Deletions cut 3 bases from V and 11 bases from J, with 13 bases between. The CDR3 runs 11 residues. CDR3 in amino acids: CSVDPLRTAFF. CDR3 DNA sequence: TGCAGCGTTGATCCCCTTCGCACGGCTTTCTTT.

The rearrangement links TRBV20-1 to TRBJ2-1; 8 bases align to TRBD2. V lost 5 bases and J lost 3; bases outside the gene matches: 0. The germline V gene has CDR1 DFQATT and CDR2 SNEGSKA (reference sequence). This CDR3 comprises 12 residues. The CDR3 region is CSALAGYNEQFF. CDR3 in DNA: TGCAGTGCTCTAGCGGGCTACAATGAGCAGTTCTTC.

The chain links TRBV20-1 to TRBJ2-3; TRBD2 matches 7 bases. Germline lookup yields CDR1 DFQATT and CDR2 SNEGSKA (reference sequence). V lost 0 bases and J lost 2; bases outside the gene matches: 11. The CDR3 consists of 17 residues. The DNA of the CDR3 is TGCAGTGCTAGAGACCCCGGACGGGGAGGGTTCACAGATACGCAGTATTTT. It yields the protein CSARDPGRGGFTDTQYF.

The chain recombines TRBV27 with TRBJ2-1; D uncertain. Deletions cut 6 bases from V and 7 bases from J, with 13 bases between. The CDR3 covers 13 residues. Germline V gene sequence: CDR1 MNHEY, CDR2 SMNVEV (reference sequence). The chain's CDR3 is CASSLIRQNEQFF. The CDR3 nucleotides are TGTGCCAGCAGCCTGATCAGGCAGAATGAGCAGTTCTTC.

This clonotype has more than one count but fewer than ten. V gene TRBV7-9 combines with J gene TRBJ2-3, with 10 positions matching TRBD2. The CDR3 covers 17 residues. Germline V lookup: CDR1 SEHNR, CDR2 FQNEAQ (reference sequence). The J segment lost 6 bases and the V segment lost 3 bases, leaving 12 bases of the junction unmatched. The CDR3 region has the DNA TGTGCCAGCAGCTTGCAAGCGGGAGGGCCTGGTGCGGATACGCAGTATTTT. Translated: CASSLQAGGPGADTQYF.

The chain employs TRBV7-8 and TRBJ2-4, with D possibly TRBD2 on 6 matching bases. Trimming stripped 3 bases from V and 13 bases from J, with 19 bases between. Germline values: CDR1 SGHVS, CDR2 FQNEAQ. The CDR3 covers 14 residues. Here the CDR3 DNA reads TGTGCCAGCAGCTTCCCGGAGGGAGTAGGAGAGCAGTACTTC. Encoded protein: CASSFPEGVGEQYF. Full variable domain (remainder filled in from reference TRBV7-8 and TRBJ2-4): GAGVSQSPRYKVAKRGQDVALRCDPISGHVSLFWYQQALGQGPEFLTYFQNEAQLDKSGLPSDRFFAERPEGSVSTLKIQRTQQEDSAVYLCASSFPEGVGEQYFGAGTRLSVL.

This clonotype appeared a few times. The CDR3 loop reads CASSPGGPQSSYEQYF. In DNA, the CDR3 is TGTGCCAGCAGCCCAGGCGGCCCCCAGAGCTCCTACGAGCAGTACTTC. The chain joins TRBV14 to TRBJ2-7; unclear D gene. This CDR3 contains 16 residues. Germline V CDR1 and CDR2: SGHDN, FVKESK. V lost 4 bases and J 0 bases, leaving 16 bases between the germline ends.

This clonotype was picked up a small number of times. The chain has TRBV6-2 or TRBV6-3 and TRBJ2-4; the D gene could be TRBD1 or TRBD2 (6 bases each). Germline lookup yields CDR1 MNHEY and CDR2 SVGEGT. CDR3 length equals 16 residues. V lost 5 bases, J lost 3 bases, and 17 bases lay in between. The chain's CDR3 is CASSPFRRGVKNIQYF. In DNA form, the CDR3 reads TGTGCCAGCAGTCCCTTTAGGAGGGGGGTCAAAAACATTCAGTACTTC.

The chain uses TRBV5-6 and TRBJ2-1; tentatively, D is TRBD2 (5 bases). The CDR3 is made up of 17 amino acids. CDR1 SGHDT and CDR2 YYEEEE come from the germline V gene. Between the trimmed V and J ends, which lost 1 base and 2 bases, there was a span of 16 bases. The CDR3 region has the DNA TGTGCCAGCAGCTTGCGGGGTCCCCTAAAGGCCTACAATGAGCAGTTCTTC. Its translation: CASSLRGPLKAYNEQFF.

Only a few counts were recorded for this clonotype. The chain couples TRBV7-9 to TRBJ1-1; D gene unclear. Germline loops: CDR1 SEHNR, CDR2 FQNEAQ (reference sequence). The germline V and J ends were trimmed by 4 bases and 4 bases, with 22 bases remaining between them. This CDR3 has 17 amino acids. CDR3 DNA sequence: TGTGCCAGCAGCTCAACTTGGAACAGCTGGTCTTCCACTGAAGCTTTCTTT. Residues: CASSSTWNSWSSTEAFF.

In this sample, this clonotype turned up many times. The rearrangement uses TRBV27 and TRBJ2-3; 9 nucleotides match TRBD2. Germline lookup yields CDR1 MNHEY and CDR2 SMNVEV (reference sequence). V shed 5 bases and J 1 base; nucleotides not matched to a gene: 7. This CDR3 has 16 residues. This chain's CDR3 is CASSPVAGVGTDTQYF. CDR3 nucleotides: TGTGCCAGCAGTCCTGTAGCGGGAGTGGGCACAGATACGCAGTATTTT.

This rearrangement joins TRBV10-3 to TRBJ2-3; TRBD2 aligns across 9 bases. Germline V gene data show CDR1 as ENHRY and CDR2 as SYGVKD. This CDR3 is built from 13 residues. The ends lost 5 bases at V and 5 bases at J; junction bases unmatched: 2. The CDR3 is CAISRTSVDTQYF. CDR3 nucleotides: TGTGCCATCAGTCGGACTAGCGTAGATACGCAGTATTTT.